Many counts were recorded for the clone carrying this T cell receptor (beta chain). Its antigen is still unknown. The sample is drawn from a study of prognosis after radiotherapy for stage I lung cancer. Study outcomes and limitations: Patients developing distant metastases showed lower Shannon entropy after stereotactic body radiation therapy.

Germline CDR1 reads GTSNPN; CDR2 reads SVGIG (reference sequence). Trimming took 1 base from V and 5 from J, leaving 16 bases between them. The CDR3 extends over 15 amino acids. Using two-round multiplex PCR, the authors amplified TCR beta CDR3 from genomic DNA. Round-one PCR had primers specific to each TRBV and TRBJ gene. PCR's second round employed universal primers. TCRdb used MiXCR to reprocess the multiplex PCR reads, holding one entry per CDR3 protein. This table has some 15,000 distinct CDR3 sequences, approximately 28% appearing once. The input for sequencing was PBMCs, taken before or after stereotactic body radiation therapy (not recorded which). The source of this sequence is a donor at least 50 years old with non-small cell lung cancer. The chain recombines TRBV30 with TRBJ2-3; possible D gene TRBD2, 6 bases. The CDR3: CAWSGIAAMVDTQYF. In DNA, the CDR3 is TGTGCCTGGAGTGGAATAGCGGCCATGGTAGATACGCAGTATTTT.